The 6 T cell receptor beta chains below were found in one sample sequenced in a study of cytomegalovirus exposure and HLA in healthy donors. The PCR employed 60 Vbeta primers together with 13 Jbeta primers. Using immunoSEQ multiplex PCR, the repertoire was profiled, and TCRdb retains in-frame clones only, with some absent. The sample shows 160,000 or so clones, 80% of them seen only once. Material for sequencing was PBMCs. These receptors all stem from a young man in good health and CMV-seronegative.

V is TRBV27 and J is TRBJ1-5; D might be TRBD1 (5 bases). This CDR3 has 14 residues. Trimming shortened V by 6 bases and J by 6 bases, and 15 bases separated the two germline ends. CDR1 is MNHEY, CDR2 SMNVEV, per germline (reference sequence). In DNA form, the CDR3 reads TGTGCCAGCAGCGTGCTTCAGGGAGGTCAGCCCCAGCATTTT. Its protein product is CASSVLQGGQPQHF.

The chain uses TRBV6-5 and TRBJ1-1; D remains ambiguous. Germline V lookup: CDR1 MNHEY, CDR2 SVGAGI. The CDR3 covers 13 residues. The V end was cut by 5 bases, the J end by 11 bases, with 18 bases between. CDR3 protein: CASSPRLKMEAFF. The CDR3 DNA reads TGTGCCAGCAGTCCGAGACTCAAGATGGAGGCTTTCTTT.

The chain joins TRBV11-2 to TRBJ2-7; TRBD2 is a possible D gene (6 bases). The V gene lost 6 bases and the J gene lost 6 bases, with 18 bases spanning the gap. CDR1 is SGHAT, CDR2 FQNNGV, per germline. The CDR3 has 14 amino acids. The CDR3 loop is CASRDGRRRAEQYF. The CDR3 DNA reads as TGTGCCAGCAGGGATGGGCGAAGGAGGGCCGAGCAGTACTTC.

This clone was seen a few times. The rearrangement uses TRBV6-5 and TRBJ1-1, with 8 bases fitting TRBD1. The CDR3 contains 14 residues. Trimming removed 5 bases from V and 2 bases from J; junction bases left unmatched: 4. Germline V gives CDR1 MNHEY, CDR2 SVGAGI. For the CDR3, the DNA is TGTGCCAGCAGTCAGACAGGGGTTAACACTGAAGCTTTCTTT. Translating it yields CASSQTGVNTEAFF.

This clone has just one count. The CDR3 DNA is TGTGCCAGCAGCTTAGCAAATTGGGACAGGGCATCGGGGGAGCTGTTTTTT. Protein sequence: CASSLANWDRASGELFF. The chain recombines TRBV11-1 with TRBJ2-2, with 9 bases identical to TRBD1. There are 17 residues in the CDR3. CDR1 is SGHAT, CDR2 FQDESV, per germline (reference sequence). V was pared by 0 bases and J by 8 bases, with 10 bases of the junction left unmatched.

V gene TRBV5-1 combines with J gene TRBJ2-7; tentatively, D is TRBD2 (6 bases). V was pared by 0 bases and J by 5 bases, with 12 bases between. Germline loops: CDR1 SGHRS, CDR2 YFSETQ. The CDR3 consists of 14 residues. The CDR3 spells CASSLALGEDEQYF. CDR3 in DNA: TGCGCCAGCAGCTTGGCACTAGGGGAGGACGAGCAGTACTTC.